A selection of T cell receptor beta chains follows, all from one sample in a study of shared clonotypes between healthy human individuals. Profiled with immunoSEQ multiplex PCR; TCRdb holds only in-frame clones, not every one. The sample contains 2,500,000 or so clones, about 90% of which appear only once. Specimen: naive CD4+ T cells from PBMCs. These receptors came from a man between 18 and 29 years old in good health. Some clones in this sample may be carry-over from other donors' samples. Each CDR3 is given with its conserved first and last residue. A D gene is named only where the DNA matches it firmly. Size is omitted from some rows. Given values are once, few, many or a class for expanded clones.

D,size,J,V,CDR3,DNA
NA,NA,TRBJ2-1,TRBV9,CASSVASGQYNEQFF,TGTGCCAGCAGCGTCGCCAGCGGGCAATACAATGAGCAGTTCTTC
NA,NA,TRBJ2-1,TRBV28,CASHQRAYNEQFF,TGTGCCAGCCACCAGAGGGCCTACAATGAGCAGTTCTTC
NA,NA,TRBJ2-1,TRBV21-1,CASSKLGTSALSSYNEQFF,TGTGCCAGCAGCAAATTGGGGACTAGCGCCTTAAGCTCCTACAATGAGCAGTTCTTC
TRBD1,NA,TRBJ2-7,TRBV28,CASSGVPGQKTSYEQYF,TGTGCCAGCAGTGGGGTCCCGGGACAGAAGACATCCTACGAGCAGTACTTC
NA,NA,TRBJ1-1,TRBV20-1,CSAYSGSEAFF,TGCAGTGCTTATTCGGGGTCTGAAGCTTTCTTT
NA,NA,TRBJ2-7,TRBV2,CASSESGRPGVF,TGTGCCAGCAGTGAATCTGGACGGCCGGGTGTGTTC
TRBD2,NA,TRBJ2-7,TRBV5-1,CASSTIAGGPSEQYF,TGCGCCAGCAGCACCATAGCGGGAGGGCCGAGTGAGCAGTACTTC
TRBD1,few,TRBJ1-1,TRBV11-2,CASSYRTGTLNTEAFF,TGTGCCAGCAGCTACCGGACAGGGACCTTGAACACTGAAGCTTTCTTT
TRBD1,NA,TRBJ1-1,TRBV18,CASSPGQGMNTEAFF,TGTGCCAGCTCACCAGGACAGGGGATGAACACTGAAGCTTTCTTT
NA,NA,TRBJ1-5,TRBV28,CASSLPSDQPQHF,TGTGCCAGCAGTTTACCCAGCGATCAGCCCCAGCATTTT
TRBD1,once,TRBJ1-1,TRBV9,CASSVAGQGASTEAFF,TGTGCCAGCAGCGTAGCGGGACAGGGGGCAAGCACTGAAGCTTTCTTT
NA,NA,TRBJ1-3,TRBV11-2,CASSLDLVRNTIYF,TGTGCCAGCAGCTTAGATTTGGTGAGAAACACCATATATTTT
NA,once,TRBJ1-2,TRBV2,CASRRTLLRDGYTF,TGTGCCAGCAGAAGGACCCTCCTCAGGGATGGCTACACCTTC
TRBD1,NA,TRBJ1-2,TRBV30,CAWSSGGYYGYTF,TGTGCCTGGAGCTCAGGGGGGTACTATGGCTACACCTTC
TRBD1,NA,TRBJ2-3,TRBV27,CASKTQGALPTDTQYF,TGTGCCAGCAAAACTCAGGGGGCGCTCCCCACAGATACGCAGTATTTT
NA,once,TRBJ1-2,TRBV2,CASSESGFEGYTF,TGTGCCAGCAGTGAAAGTGGGTTTGAGGGCTACACCTTC